This T cell receptor (beta chain) was recorded in a study of cytomegalovirus exposure and HLA in healthy donors. The study ran its PCR with 60 Vbeta and 13 Jbeta primers. Libraries were prepared by immunoSEQ multiplex PCR; TCRdb keeps only in-frame clonotypes and omits some of them. Of 150,000 to 200,000 clones listed, roughly 80% are singletons. A word on this clone: Its target is not known.

Study conclusions and caveats: According to the study, roughly 160 TCR beta chains were cytomegalovirus-associated. Presence/absence analyses supposed approximately even sequencing depth among donors.

V was clipped by 5 bases and J by 9 bases, with 11 bases between them. There are 12 residues in the CDR3. CDR1 and CDR2 from the germline V gene are SEHNR and FQNEAQ (reference sequence). The receptor was derived from a boy between 10 and 17 years old in good health and CMV-seronegative. This rearrangement joins TRBV7-9 to TRBJ1-5; possible D gene TRBD1, 5 bases. Sequencing was carried out using PBMCs. As DNA, the CDR3 is TGTGCCAGCAGCGTCGCGGGGGGGCCCCAGCATTTT. Translation: CASSVAGGPQHF. Looking up the rest from reference TRBV7-9 and TRBJ1-5 gives the full variable domain: DTGVSQNPRHKITKRGQNVTFRCDPISEHNRLYWYRQTLGQGPEFLTYFQNEAQLEKSRLLSDRFSAERPKGSFSTLEIQRTEQGDSAMYLCASSVAGGPQHFGDGTRLSIL.